The clone carrying this T cell receptor beta chain appeared a single time. This sample is part of a study of technical replicates of blood from a few donors. This table comes from immunoSEQ multiplex PCR, and its TCRdb copy is limited to in-frame clones, with some not included. Seen here are some 77,000 clones, about 91% observed once, and the top ten hold roughly 0.4%. The CDR3 has 11 residues. CDR1 is SNHLY, CDR2 FYNNEI, per germline. V shed 10 bases, J shed 8 bases, and the junction held 6 bases outside the gene matches. The source material was T cells isolated from PBMCs. The rearrangement links TRBV2 to TRBJ2-5, with 8 bases that match TRBD1. The TCR sequence derives from a human donor in good health. The CDR3 nucleotides read TGTGCCACCGGACAGGGCGACACCCAGTACTTC. Translated, it gives CATGQGDTQYF.